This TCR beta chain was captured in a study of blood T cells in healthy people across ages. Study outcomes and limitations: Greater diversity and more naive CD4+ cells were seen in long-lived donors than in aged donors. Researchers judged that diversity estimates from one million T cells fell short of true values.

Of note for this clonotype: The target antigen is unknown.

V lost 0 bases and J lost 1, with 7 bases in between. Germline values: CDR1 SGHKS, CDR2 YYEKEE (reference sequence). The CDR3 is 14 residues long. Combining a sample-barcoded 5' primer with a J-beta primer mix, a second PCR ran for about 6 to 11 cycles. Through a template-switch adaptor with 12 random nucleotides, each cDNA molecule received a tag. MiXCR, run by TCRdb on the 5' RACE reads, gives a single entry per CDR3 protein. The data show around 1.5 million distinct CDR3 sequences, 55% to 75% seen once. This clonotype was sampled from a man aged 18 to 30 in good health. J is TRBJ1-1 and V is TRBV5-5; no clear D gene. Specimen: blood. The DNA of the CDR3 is TGTGCCAGCAGCTTGGGAGTAGCGAACACTGAAGCTTTCTTT. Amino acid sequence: CASSLGVANTEAFF.